What follows is one T cell receptor (beta chain) and its context. CDR1 and CDR2 (germline): SGHTA, FQGNSA. There are 14 residues in the CDR3. V gave up 4 bases and J gave up 2 bases; unmatched junction bases: 2. TCRdb's copy holds only in-frame clones and misses some; the assay was immunoSEQ multiplex PCR. The sample records about 310,000 clones, about nine tenths being singletons. This sample was included in a study of blood T cell repertoires in COVID-19. Followed over time, Seattle patients had been enrolled while infection was active. The chain recombines TRBV7-2 with TRBJ1-3, with 7 bases aligning to TRBD1. This TCR came from a woman in her 30s with COVID-19, enrolled during active disease. The sample comprised peripheral blood. This chain's CDR3 is CASSSQGTGNTIYF. The CDR3 nucleotides read TGTGCCAGCAGCTCACAGGGGACTGGAAACACCATATATTTT. Complete variable domain (other parts from reference TRBV7-2 and TRBJ1-3): GAGVSQSPSNKVTEKGKDVELRCDPISGHTALYWYRQSLGQGLEFLIYFQGNSAPDKSGLPSDRFSAERTGGSVSTLTIQRTQQEDSAVYLCASSSQGTGNTIYFGEGSWLTVV.